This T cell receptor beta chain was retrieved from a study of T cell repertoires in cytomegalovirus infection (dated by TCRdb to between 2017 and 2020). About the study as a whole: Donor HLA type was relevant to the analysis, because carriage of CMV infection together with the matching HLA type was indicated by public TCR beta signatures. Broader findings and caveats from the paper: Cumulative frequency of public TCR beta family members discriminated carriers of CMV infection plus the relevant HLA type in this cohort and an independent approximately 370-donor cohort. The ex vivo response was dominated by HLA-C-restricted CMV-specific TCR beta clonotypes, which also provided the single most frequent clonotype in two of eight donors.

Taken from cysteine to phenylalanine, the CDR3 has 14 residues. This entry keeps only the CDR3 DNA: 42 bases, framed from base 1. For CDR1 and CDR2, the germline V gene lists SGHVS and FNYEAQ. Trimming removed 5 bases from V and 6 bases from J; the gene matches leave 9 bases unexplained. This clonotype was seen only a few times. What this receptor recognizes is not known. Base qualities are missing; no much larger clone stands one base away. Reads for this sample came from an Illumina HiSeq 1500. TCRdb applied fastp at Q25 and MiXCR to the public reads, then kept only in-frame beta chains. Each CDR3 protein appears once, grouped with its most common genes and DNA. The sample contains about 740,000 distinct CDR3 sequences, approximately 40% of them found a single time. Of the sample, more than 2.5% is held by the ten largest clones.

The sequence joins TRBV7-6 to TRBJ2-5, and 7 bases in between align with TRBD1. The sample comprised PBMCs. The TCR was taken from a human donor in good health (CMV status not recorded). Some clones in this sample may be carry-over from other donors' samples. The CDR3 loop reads CASSLGTEGKTQYF. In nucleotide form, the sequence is TGTGCCAGCAGCCTCGGGACAGAGGGGAAGACCCAGTACTTC.